Described below is a single T cell receptor beta chain sequence and its context. Treatment noted: randomized to nivolumab then ipilimumab (arm A) or the reverse (arm B). Generated by immunoSEQ multiplex PCR, the TCRdb table keeps only in-frame clones and is missing some. The sample lists fewer than 40,000 clones; around nine tenths were seen once. This record belongs to a study of sequential checkpoint blockade in melanoma. Overall study: Each arm's sequence ended with maintenance nivolumab.

Sequencing used CD8+ T cells sorted from blood (inferred from file names), obtained from a patient given nivolumab and ipilimumab in sequence. The receptor comes from a human donor with melanoma.

The CDR3 protein is CASSAGGLDEQYF. CDR3 sequence (DNA): TGTGCCAGCAGCGCGGGAGGGTTGGACGAGCAGTACTTC. This sequence joins TRBV9 and TRBJ2-7, with 8 bases aligning to TRBD2. V was clipped by 3 bases and J by 5 bases; unmatched bases: 4. In germline, CDR1 is SGDLS, CDR2 YYNGEE. There are 13 residues in the CDR3.